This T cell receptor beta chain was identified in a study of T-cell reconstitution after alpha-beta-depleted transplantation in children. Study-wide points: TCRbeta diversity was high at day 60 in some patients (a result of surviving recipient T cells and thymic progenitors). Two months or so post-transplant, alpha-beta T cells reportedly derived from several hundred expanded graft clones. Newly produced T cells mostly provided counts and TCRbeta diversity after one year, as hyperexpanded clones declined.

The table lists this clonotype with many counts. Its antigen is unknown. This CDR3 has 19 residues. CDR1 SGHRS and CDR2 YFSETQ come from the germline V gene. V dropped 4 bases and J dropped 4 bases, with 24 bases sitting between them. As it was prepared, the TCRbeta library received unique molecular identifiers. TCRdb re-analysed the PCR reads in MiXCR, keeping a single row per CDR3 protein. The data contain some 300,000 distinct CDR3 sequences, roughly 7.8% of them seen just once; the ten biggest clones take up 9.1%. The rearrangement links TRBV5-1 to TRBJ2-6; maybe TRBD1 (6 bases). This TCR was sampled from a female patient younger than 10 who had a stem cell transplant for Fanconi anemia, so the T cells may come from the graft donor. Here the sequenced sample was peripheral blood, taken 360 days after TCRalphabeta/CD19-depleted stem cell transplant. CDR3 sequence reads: CASSVHRDPRGGGANVLTF. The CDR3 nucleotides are TGCGCCAGCAGCGTACACAGGGACCCCCGAGGGGGAGGGGCCAACGTCCTGACTTTC. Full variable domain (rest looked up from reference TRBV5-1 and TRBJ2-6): KAGVTQTPRYLIKTRGQQVTLSCSPISGHRSVSWYQQTPGQGLQFLFEYFSETQRNKGNFPGRFSGRQFSNSRSEMNVSTLELGDSALYLCASSVHRDPRGGGANVLTFGAGSRLTVL.